Following are 20 T cell receptor beta chains from one sample sequenced in a study of T-cell memory formation after mild COVID-19 (dated by TCRdb to the early 2020s). Library preparation used 5' RACE. The sample was run on an Illumina NovaSeq 6000. Using fastp trimming at Q25 and MiXCR clonotype assembly, TCRdb reanalyzed the public sequencing data and kept in-frame beta chains. Each CDR3 protein gets just one entry, which takes the most common genes and DNA from the rows behind it. The sample table records around 340,000 distinct CDR3 sequences; about 21% of these occur just once. Of the sample, approximately 12% falls within the top ten clones. The sample taken for sequencing was PBMCs or a T cell subset sorted from them (not recorded which). The receptors here all came from an adult woman who had mild COVID-19 (a few samples of this study predate the infection). The sample titles of this study are shuffled in the database, so cell type and time point are left out; the donor was told from shared clones.

The chain links TRBV12-3 or TRBV12-4 to TRBJ1-1, with a tentative D call TRBD1 (6 bases). V was shortened by 3 bases and J by 1 base, with 15 bases between the two germline ends. This CDR3 has 16 amino acids. The CDR3 spells CASSFRQGRPNTEAFF. As DNA, the CDR3 is TGTGCCAGCAGTTTCAGGCAGGGGCGACCGAACACTGAAGCTTTCTTT.

The chain joins TRBV11-3 to TRBJ2-5; 9 bases are shared with TRBD1. The CDR3 extends over 17 amino acids. Germline CDR1 and CDR2: SGHNT and YENEEA. With V trimmed by 4 bases and J by 2 bases, 11 bases remained unmatched. CDR3 protein: CASSSYRGRVLQETQYF. CDR3 coding DNA: TGTGCCAGCAGCTCCTACAGGGGGCGCGTACTACAAGAGACCCAGTACTTC. Variable domain in full (rest from reference TRBV11-3 and TRBJ2-5): EAGVVQSPRYKIIEKKQPVAFWCNPISGHNTLYWYLQNLGQGPELLIRYENEEAVDDSQLPKDRFSAERLKGVDSTLKIQPAELGDSAVYLCASSSYRGRVLQETQYFGPGTRLLVL.

This clonotype was detected only a few times. The genes are TRBV2 and TRBJ2-1, with 11 bases aligning to TRBD1. The CDR3 runs 15 residues. The V gene end was trimmed by 10 bases and the J gene end by 4 bases; junction bases not matched to a gene: 9. The germline CDR1 and CDR2 sequences are SNHLY and FYNNEI. In DNA form, the CDR3 reads TGTGCCACTCGCTCGGGACAGGGGGTGTACAATGAGCAGTTCTTC. Protein sequence: CATRSGQGVYNEQFF.

V gene TRBV4-2 combines with J gene TRBJ2-5; 8 nucleotides agree with TRBD2. The CDR3 is made up of 16 amino acids. Germline V gene lookup returns CDR1 LGHNA and CDR2 YNFKEQ. V dropped 0 bases and J dropped 4; count of bases not matched to a gene: 7. The CDR3 spells CASSQDSERGGETQYF. The CDR3, as DNA: TGTGCCAGCAGCCAAGATTCCGAACGGGGGGGAGAGACCCAGTACTTC.

The rearrangement uses TRBV24-1 and TRBJ2-3; 9 bases align to TRBD1. V dropped 9 bases and J dropped 4; count of bases not matched to a gene: 7. The germline V gene has CDR1 KGHDR and CDR2 SFDVKD. This CDR3 has 14 amino acids. The CDR3 DNA follows: TGTGCCACCGGCGGGACAGGGAGTCCAGATACGCAGTATTTT. Protein product: CATGGTGSPDTQYF.

CDR3 amino acids: CASSPRASSYEQYF. CDR3 nucleotide sequence: TGTGCCAGCAGTCCCAGGGCGAGCTCCTACGAGCAGTACTTC. The chain employs TRBV27 and TRBJ2-7; TRBD1 is a possible D gene (5 bases). The CDR3 extends over 14 amino acids. Germline V gene data show CDR1 as MNHEY and CDR2 as SMNVEV (reference sequence). The V and J ends lost 5 bases and 0 bases respectively, with 11 bases between them.

The chain is built from TRBV29-1 and TRBJ2-5; unclear D gene. V was pared by 1 base and J by 2 bases, with 8 bases between. The CDR3 consists of 13 residues. Germline V gene data show CDR1 as SQVTM and CDR2 as ANQGSEA. CDR3 residues: CSVEVNLQETQYF. As DNA, the CDR3 is TGCAGCGTTGAAGTCAACTTACAAGAGACCCAGTACTTC. Using reference TRBV29-1 and TRBJ2-5 for the parts outside the CDR3, the full variable domain is SAVISQKPSRDICQRGTSLTIQCQVDSQVTMMFWYRQQPGQSLTLIATANQGSEATYESGFVIDKFPISRPNLTFSTLTVSNMSPEDSSIYLCSVEVNLQETQYFGPGTRLLVL.

This clonotype has ten or more counts. The chain recombines TRBV12-3 or TRBV12-4 with TRBJ2-3; 14 bases agree with TRBD2. The CDR3 covers 18 residues. The V segment lost 5 bases and the J segment 0 bases; nucleotides outside the gene matches: 7. The CDR3 loop is CASSLGTSGGASTDTQYF. The CDR3 DNA reads as TGTGCCAGCAGTCTGGGGACTAGCGGGGGAGCTAGCACAGATACGCAGTATTTT.

The chain carries TRBV12-3 or TRBV12-4 and TRBJ2-7, with D tentatively TRBD1 (7 bases). The CDR3 loop spans 13 amino acids. The germline V and J ends were trimmed by 7 bases and 4 bases, with 14 bases remaining between them. The CDR3 DNA follows: TGTGCCAGCACCTCGGGGGACAGTTACGAGCAGTACTTC. This sequence encodes CASTSGDSYEQYF.

In this sample, this clonotype turned up a few times. This chain links TRBV24-1 with TRBJ2-7; TRBD1 matches at 12 bases. With V trimmed by 3 bases and J by 5 bases, 7 bases remained unmatched. CDR1 and CDR2 (germline): KGHDR, SFDVKD. CDR3 length: 16 amino acids. Here the CDR3 DNA reads TGTGCCACCAGTGATGAGGAAGGGACAGGGGGCGACGAGCAGTACTTC. Translating gives CATSDEEGTGGDEQYF.

J is TRBJ2-7 and V is TRBV6-5, with TRBD1 as a possible D gene (6 bases). CDR3 length: 17 amino acids. V was cut by 8 bases and J by 0 bases, with 23 bases left in between. Germline V gives CDR1 MNHEY, CDR2 SVGAGI. The CDR3: CASASQWGPEPSYEQYF. DNA of the CDR3: TGTGCCAGCGCGTCCCAGTGGGGGCCCGAGCCCTCCTACGAGCAGTACTTC.

This clonotype was detected only a few times. In DNA form, the CDR3 reads TGTGCCAGCAGCCAAGATGGGCTAGCGGGAGGGCCCCAAGAGACCCAGTACTTC. Translation: CASSQDGLAGGPQETQYF. The chain is built from TRBV4-2 and TRBJ2-5; 12 bases align to TRBD2. Germline V gives CDR1 LGHNA, CDR2 YNFKEQ. Trimming took 0 bases from V and 1 from J; bases not matched to a gene: 6. The CDR3 length is 18 residues.

The chain carries TRBV7-2 and TRBJ1-6; TRBD1 might be the D (6 bases). The germline V gene has CDR1 SGHTA and CDR2 FQGNSA. CDR3 length: 17 amino acids. The ends were cut back, 5 bases at V and 5 bases at J, with 19 bases in the middle. CDR3 residues: CASSLRGGPRDNSPLHF. The DNA of the CDR3 is TGTGCCAGCAGCCTAAGAGGGGGGCCGCGGGATAATTCACCCCTCCACTTT.

The chain carries TRBV18 and TRBJ2-3; D might be TRBD1 or TRBD2, each matching 6 bases. Germline V gene data show CDR1 as KGHSH and CDR2 as LQKENI. This CDR3 spans 16 amino acids. V was trimmed by 3 bases and J by 4 bases, leaving 17 bases between them. CDR3 sequence: CASSPPGPGASDTQYF. The CDR3 DNA is TGTGCCAGCTCACCCCCCGGACCGGGGGCGTCAGATACGCAGTATTTT.

This clonotype appeared a few times. The gene calls are TRBV7-2 and TRBJ1-5; D is undetermined. Trimming cost V 0 bases and J 4 bases, with 4 bases left between them. CDR1 is SGHTA, CDR2 FQGNSA, per germline. CDR3 size: 13 residues. The CDR3, as DNA: TGTGCCAGCAGCTTAGCCGCAAATCAGCCCCAGCATTTT. Its translation: CASSLAANQPQHF.

This sequence joins TRBV20-1 and TRBJ2-1; 8 nucleotides line up with TRBD2. V was clipped by 5 bases and J by 4 bases; unmatched bases: 7. The CDR3 loop spans 14 amino acids. Germline values: CDR1 DFQATT, CDR2 SNEGSKA (reference sequence). The CDR3, as DNA: TGCAGTGCTCCACAACTAGCGGAATACAATGAGCAGTTCTTC. Translated: CSAPQLAEYNEQFF.

This clonotype has a handful of counts. The chain couples TRBV5-5 to TRBJ1-1, with TRBD1 matching over 9 bases. V lost 4 bases, J lost 5 bases, and 18 bases stayed unmatched. From germline, CDR1 is SGHKS and CDR2 YYEKEE (reference sequence). The CDR3 is made up of 18 amino acids. The CDR3 region is CASSPIVGQGQGGTEAFF. DNA of the CDR3: TGTGCCAGCAGCCCAATTGTGGGACAGGGACAAGGGGGGACTGAAGCTTTCTTT.

V and J are TRBV29-1 and TRBJ2-3; the D gene is possibly TRBD2 (5 bases). Per germline, CDR1 SQVTM and CDR2 ANQGSEA. This CDR3 spans 16 amino acids. Trimming took 1 base from V and 1 from J, leaving 15 bases between them. In DNA, the CDR3 is TGCAGCGTTGAAGTCGTAGATGTGGGAGGCACAGATACGCAGTATTTT. It yields the protein CSVEVVDVGGTDTQYF.

The chain carries TRBV20-1 and TRBJ2-3; maybe TRBD2 (6 bases). CDR1 DFQATT and CDR2 SNEGSKA come from the germline V gene (reference sequence). V lost 0 bases, J lost 4 bases, and 11 bases lay in between. There are 14 residues in the CDR3. In DNA, the CDR3 is TGCAGTGCTAGAGACGGGAGTAGGGCAGATACGCAGTATTTT. Protein: CSARDGSRADTQYF.

This clonotype came up a few times. The V gene is TRBV19, the J gene TRBJ2-7; TRBD1 matches at 7 bases. With V trimmed by 2 bases and J by 3 bases, 7 bases remained unmatched. The CDR3 is 15 amino acids. Germline assignment: CDR1 LNHDA and CDR2 SQIVND (reference sequence). The CDR3 DNA follows: TGTGCCAGTAGTATAATGCCGGGACAGCGCTACGAGCAGTACTTC. Encoded protein: CASSIMPGQRYEQYF.